A selection of T cell receptor beta chains follows, all from one sample in a study of blood T cell repertoires in COVID-19. Clones were read by immunoSEQ multiplex PCR, and TCRdb kept only the in-frame ones, dropping some. In the table there are 140,000 to 150,000 clones, about 80% of which are singletons. Sample: peripheral blood. The source of these receptors is a man between 45 and 60 years old with acute or convalescent COVID-19. Both conserved end residues are part of each CDR3. The order of the fields is J gene, clone size, V gene, D gene, CDR3 length, CDR3 protein, CDR3 DNA. D genes are given only for firm matches. Not every row has a clone size; where given, it reads once, few, many or a size class.

j_call: TRBJ1-2; clone_size: NA; v_call: TRBV2; d_call: NA; cdr3_length: 15; cdr3_aa: CASRIMGGSNYGYTF; cdr3_nt: TGTGCCAGCAGAATAATGGGGGGATCTAACTATGGCTACACCTTC
j_call: TRBJ1-5; clone_size: once; v_call: TRBV28; d_call: TRBD1; cdr3_length: 15; cdr3_aa: CASSPTGQDVQPQHF; cdr3_nt: TGTGCCAGCAGCCCAACGGGACAGGATGTTCAGCCCCAGCATTTT
j_call: TRBJ2-5; clone_size: once; v_call: TRBV3-1/TRBV3-2; d_call: TRBD2; cdr3_length: 16; cdr3_aa: CASSQGSGGPGETQYF; cdr3_nt: TGTGCCAGCAGCCAAGGTAGCGGGGGGCCTGGGGAGACCCAGTACTTC
j_call: TRBJ2-7; clone_size: medium-sized; v_call: TRBV7-9; d_call: TRBD1; cdr3_length: 15; cdr3_aa: CASSYGQGELEEQYF; cdr3_nt: TGTGCCAGCAGCTACGGACAGGGGGAATTGGAAGAGCAGTACTTC
j_call: TRBJ1-5; clone_size: NA; v_call: TRBV2; d_call: TRBD1; cdr3_length: 15; cdr3_aa: CASRTGGGFGQPQHF; cdr3_nt: TGTGCCAGCAGAACAGGGGGCGGTTTTGGTCAGCCCCAGCATTTT
j_call: TRBJ1-2; clone_size: NA; v_call: TRBV19; d_call: TRBD1; cdr3_length: 15; cdr3_aa: CASSIRTGAFYGYTF; cdr3_nt: TGTGCCAGTAGTATCAGGACAGGGGCCTTCTATGGCTACACCTTC
j_call: TRBJ1-2; clone_size: NA; v_call: TRBV27; d_call: NA; cdr3_length: 15; cdr3_aa: CASSLRGGSDYGYTF; cdr3_nt: TGTGCCAGCAGTTTACGGGGAGGGAGCGACTATGGCTACACCTTC
j_call: TRBJ1-2; clone_size: NA; v_call: TRBV10-3; d_call: NA; cdr3_length: 14; cdr3_aa: CAISESPDSQAFTF; cdr3_nt: TGTGCCATCAGTGAGTCCCCGGACAGCCAGGCGTTCACCTTC
j_call: TRBJ2-6; clone_size: NA; v_call: TRBV10-3; d_call: NA; cdr3_length: 18; cdr3_aa: CAISESLAGTSGANVLTF; cdr3_nt: TGTGCCATCAGTGAGTCGTTGGCAGGGACTTCTGGGGCCAACGTCCTGACTTTC
j_call: TRBJ2-5; clone_size: few; v_call: TRBV10-3; d_call: TRBD2; cdr3_length: 13; cdr3_aa: CAVMGGGWETQYF; cdr3_nt: TGTGCCGTTATGGGCGGGGGATGGGAGACCCAGTACTTC
j_call: TRBJ2-3; clone_size: NA; v_call: TRBV3-1/TRBV3-2; d_call: TRBD2; cdr3_length: 15; cdr3_aa: CASSPQASGGYTQYF; cdr3_nt: TGTGCCAGCAGTCCCCAGGCTAGCGGGGGATATACGCAGTATTTT
j_call: TRBJ2-1; clone_size: NA; v_call: TRBV10-3; d_call: NA; cdr3_length: 14; cdr3_aa: CAISGGTLYNEQFF; cdr3_nt: TGTGCCATCAGTGGCGGGACTCTCTACAATGAGCAGTTCTTC
j_call: TRBJ2-5; clone_size: NA; v_call: TRBV5-4; d_call: TRBD1; cdr3_length: 14; cdr3_aa: CASSAGTAQETQYF; cdr3_nt: TGTGCCAGCAGCGCAGGGACAGCGCAAGAGACCCAGTACTTC
j_call: TRBJ1-6; clone_size: NA; v_call: TRBV27; d_call: NA; cdr3_length: 16; cdr3_aa: CASSRTDPIRNSPLHF; cdr3_nt: TGTGCCAGCAGTAGGACAGACCCTATAAGAAATTCACCCCTCCACTTT
j_call: TRBJ2-2; clone_size: NA; v_call: TRBV10-3; d_call: NA; cdr3_length: 13; cdr3_aa: CAIRPQGTGELFF; cdr3_nt: TGTGCCATCAGACCACAGGGCACCGGGGAGCTGTTTTTT
j_call: TRBJ2-7; clone_size: NA; v_call: TRBV19; d_call: NA; cdr3_length: 11; cdr3_aa: CATRDNYEQYF; cdr3_nt: TGTGCCACCAGGGATAACTACGAGCAGTACTTC
j_call: TRBJ2-3; clone_size: NA; v_call: TRBV25-1; d_call: NA; cdr3_length: 15; cdr3_aa: CASRADSTDSDTQYF; cdr3_nt: TGTGCCAGCAGAGCCGACTCAACAGACAGTGATACGCAGTATTTT
j_call: TRBJ2-7; clone_size: NA; v_call: TRBV27; d_call: NA; cdr3_length: 13; cdr3_aa: CASSPGTYYEQYF; cdr3_nt: TGTGCCAGCAGTCCGGGGACATACTACGAGCAGTACTTC
j_call: TRBJ2-5; clone_size: NA; v_call: TRBV9; d_call: NA; cdr3_length: 14; cdr3_aa: CASSVGAVSETQYF; cdr3_nt: TGTGCCAGCAGCGTAGGGGCAGTATCAGAGACCCAGTACTTC
j_call: TRBJ1-2; clone_size: NA; v_call: TRBV9; d_call: NA; cdr3_length: 14; cdr3_aa: CASSGAVNPLGYTF; cdr3_nt: TGTGCCAGCAGCGGAGCGGTTAATCCCCTTGGCTACACCTTC
j_call: TRBJ1-2; clone_size: once; v_call: TRBV29-1; d_call: TRBD1; cdr3_length: 13; cdr3_aa: CSVGTGGSYGYTF; cdr3_nt: TGCAGCGTCGGGACAGGGGGCAGCTATGGCTACACCTTC